The clone carrying this TCR beta chain was observed once. This sample was taken from a study of blood T cell repertoires in COVID-19. Study background: Sites in the United States, Italy and Spain provided acute and convalescent COVID-19 samples. In each case, the material was cDNA or gDNA derived from T cells, B-cell-depleted T cells, or PBMCs.

Germline CDR1 DFQATT, CDR2 SNEGSKA (reference sequence). The V and J ends lost 3 bases and 2 bases respectively, with 5 bases between them. This CDR3 region has 11 residues. Source study methods: Estimated nucleated cell counts came from reference gene primer amplification. The repertoire was sequenced with immunoSEQ multiplex PCR; TCRdb's copy has only in-frame clones and lacks some. V, J and clone size are taken as reported in that table, and D and trimming were inferred from the DNA itself. Of under 500,000 clones listed, 80% to 90% are singletons. The source of this sequence is a woman aged 25 to 39 with acute or convalescent COVID-19. The chain uses TRBV20-1 and TRBJ2-7; possibly TRBD1 for D (5 bases). Sequences were obtained from peripheral blood. The CDR3 sequence is CSARDTYEQYF. The DNA for the CDR3 is TGCAGTGCTAGGGACACCTACGAGCAGTACTTC.